This T cell receptor beta chain was retrieved from a study of CD8+CD57+ T cells in acquired aplastic anemia. An expansion of CD8+CD57+ cells by flow cytometry had been shown in patients chosen for sequencing. The study sampled blood from patients who had received no therapy. Germline values: CDR1 SGHAT, CDR2 FQDESV (reference sequence). CDR3 length: 17 residues. Trimming took off 2 bases at V and 3 bases at J, with 19 bases between the two ends. TCR beta VDJ and CDR3 were profiled, and genomic DNA was the template. Each CDR3 protein gets one entry after TCRdb re-called the reads with MiXCR. The profile covers roughly 170,000 distinct CDR3 sequences, with 48% appearing a single time and approximately 12% taken by the ten largest.

This chain links TRBV11-1 with TRBJ2-5, with D tentatively TRBD1 (6 bases). The sequence derives from a human donor with aplastic anemia. Sequenced input: sorted CD4+, CD8+, or CD8+CD57+ T cells (not recorded which) from PBMCs. The CDR3 loop reads CASSLMLGAVVKETQYF. In DNA, the CDR3 is TGTGCCAGCAGCTTAATGTTGGGGGCAGTTGTAAAAGAGACCCAGTACTTC.